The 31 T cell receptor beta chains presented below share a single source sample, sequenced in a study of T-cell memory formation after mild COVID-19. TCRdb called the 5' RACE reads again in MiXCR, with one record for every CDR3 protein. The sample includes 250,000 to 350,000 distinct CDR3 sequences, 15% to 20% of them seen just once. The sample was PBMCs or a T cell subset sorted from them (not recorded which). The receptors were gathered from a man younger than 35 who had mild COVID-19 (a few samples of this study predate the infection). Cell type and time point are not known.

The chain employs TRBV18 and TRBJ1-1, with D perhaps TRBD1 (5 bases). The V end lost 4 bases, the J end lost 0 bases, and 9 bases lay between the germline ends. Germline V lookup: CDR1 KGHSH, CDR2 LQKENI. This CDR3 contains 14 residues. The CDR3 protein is CASSLGHLNTEAFF. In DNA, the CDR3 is TGTGCCAGCTCACTAGGACACCTGAACACTGAAGCTTTCTTT.

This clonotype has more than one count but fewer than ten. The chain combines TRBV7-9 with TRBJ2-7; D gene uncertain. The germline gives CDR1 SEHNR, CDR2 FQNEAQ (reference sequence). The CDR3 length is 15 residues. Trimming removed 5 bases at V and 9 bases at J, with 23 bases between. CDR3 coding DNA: TGTGCCAGCAGCGCGTCCGTACCGACTTTTTCTAGGCAGTACGTC. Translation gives CASSASVPTFSRQYV.

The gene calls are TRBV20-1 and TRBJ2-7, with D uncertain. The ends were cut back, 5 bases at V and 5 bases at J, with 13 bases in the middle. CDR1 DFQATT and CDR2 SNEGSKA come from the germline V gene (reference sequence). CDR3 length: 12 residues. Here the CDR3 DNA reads TGCAGTGCTCAAACATACTGGGACGAGCAGTACTTC. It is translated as CSAQTYWDEQYF.

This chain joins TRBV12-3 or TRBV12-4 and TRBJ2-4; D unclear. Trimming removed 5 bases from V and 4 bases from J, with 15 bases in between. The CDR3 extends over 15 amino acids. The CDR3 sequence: CASSLSPRGKNIQYF. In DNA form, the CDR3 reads TGTGCCAGCAGTCTTTCCCCGAGAGGAAAAAACATTCAGTACTTC.

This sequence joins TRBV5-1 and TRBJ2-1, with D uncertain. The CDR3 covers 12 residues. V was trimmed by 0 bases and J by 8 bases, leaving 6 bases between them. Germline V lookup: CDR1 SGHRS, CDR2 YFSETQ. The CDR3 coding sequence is TGCGCCAGCAGCTTGGCCAACGATGAGCAGTTCTTC. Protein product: CASSLANDEQFF.

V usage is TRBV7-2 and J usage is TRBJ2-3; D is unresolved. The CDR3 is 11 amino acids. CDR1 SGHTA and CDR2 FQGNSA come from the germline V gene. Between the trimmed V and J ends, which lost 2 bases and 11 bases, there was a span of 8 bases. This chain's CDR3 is CASSLSILQYF. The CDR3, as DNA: TGTGCCAGCAGCTTATCGATCCTGCAGTATTTT.

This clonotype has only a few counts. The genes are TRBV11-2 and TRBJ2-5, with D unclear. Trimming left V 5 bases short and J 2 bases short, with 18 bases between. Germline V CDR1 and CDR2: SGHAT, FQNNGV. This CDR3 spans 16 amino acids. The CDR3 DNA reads TGTGCCAGCAGCGCCACTCTATTAGGTGGGCAAGAGACCCAGTACTTC. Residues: CASSATLLGGQETQYF.

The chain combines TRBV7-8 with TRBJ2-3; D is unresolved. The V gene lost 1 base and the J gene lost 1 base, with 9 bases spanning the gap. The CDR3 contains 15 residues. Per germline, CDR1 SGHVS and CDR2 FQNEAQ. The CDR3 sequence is CASSLGFQRTDTQYF. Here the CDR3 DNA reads TGTGCCAGCAGCTTAGGCTTCCAGCGCACAGATACGCAGTATTTT.

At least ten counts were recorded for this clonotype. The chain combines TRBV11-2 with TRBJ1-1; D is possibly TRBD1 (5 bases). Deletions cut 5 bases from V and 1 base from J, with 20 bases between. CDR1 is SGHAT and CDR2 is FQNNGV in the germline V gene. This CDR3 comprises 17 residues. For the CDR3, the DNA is TGTGCCAGCAGCGCAAGACATACCGGGACGGGGAACACTGAAGCTTTCTTT. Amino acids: CASSARHTGTGNTEAFF. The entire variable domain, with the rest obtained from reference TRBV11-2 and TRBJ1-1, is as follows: EAGVAQSPRYKIIEKRQSVAFWCNPISGHATLYWYQQILGQGPKLLIQFQNNGVVDDSQLPKDRFSAERLKGVDSTLKIQPAKLEDSAVYLCASSARHTGTGNTEAFFGQGTRLTVV.

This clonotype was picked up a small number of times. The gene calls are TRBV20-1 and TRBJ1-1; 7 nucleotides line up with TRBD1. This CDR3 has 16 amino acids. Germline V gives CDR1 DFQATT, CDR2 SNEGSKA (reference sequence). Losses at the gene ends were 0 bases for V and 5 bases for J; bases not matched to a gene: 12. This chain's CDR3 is CSARDFPIAGGTEAFF. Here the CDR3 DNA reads TGCAGTGCTAGAGATTTTCCGATTGCAGGGGGAACTGAAGCTTTCTTT.

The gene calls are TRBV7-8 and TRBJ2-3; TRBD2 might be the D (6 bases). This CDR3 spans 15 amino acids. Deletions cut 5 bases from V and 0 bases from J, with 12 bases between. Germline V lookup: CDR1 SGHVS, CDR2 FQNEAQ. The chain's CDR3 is CASSPRGVSTDTQYF. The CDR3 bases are TGTGCCAGCAGCCCCCGCGGGGTTAGCACAGATACGCAGTATTTT.

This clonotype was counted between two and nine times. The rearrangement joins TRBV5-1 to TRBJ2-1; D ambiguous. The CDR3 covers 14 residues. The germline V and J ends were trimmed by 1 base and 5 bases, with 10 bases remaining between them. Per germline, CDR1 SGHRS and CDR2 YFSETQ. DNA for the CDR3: TGCGCCAGCAGCTTGCTCGCAGCCAACAATGAGCAGTTCTTC. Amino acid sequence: CASSLLAANNEQFF.

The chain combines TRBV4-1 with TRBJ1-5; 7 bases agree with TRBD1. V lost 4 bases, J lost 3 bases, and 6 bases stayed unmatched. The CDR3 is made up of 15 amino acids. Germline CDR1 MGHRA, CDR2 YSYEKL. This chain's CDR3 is CASSPTGRPNQPQHF. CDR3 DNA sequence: TGCGCCAGCAGCCCGACAGGGCGGCCCAATCAGCCCCAGCATTTT.

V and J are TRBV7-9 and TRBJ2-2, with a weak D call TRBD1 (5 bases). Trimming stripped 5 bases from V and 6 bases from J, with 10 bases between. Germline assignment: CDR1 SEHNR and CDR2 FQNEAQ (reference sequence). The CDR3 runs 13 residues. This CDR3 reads CASSPDNPGELFF. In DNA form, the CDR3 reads TGTGCCAGCAGCCCGGACAACCCCGGGGAGCTGTTTTTT.

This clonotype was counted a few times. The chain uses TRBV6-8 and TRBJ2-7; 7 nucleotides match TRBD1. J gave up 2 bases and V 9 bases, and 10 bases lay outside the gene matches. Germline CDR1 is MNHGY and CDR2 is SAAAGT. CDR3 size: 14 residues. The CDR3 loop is CASRPRGQPYEQYF. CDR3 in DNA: TGTGCCAGTCGACCCAGGGGACAGCCCTACGAGCAGTACTTC.

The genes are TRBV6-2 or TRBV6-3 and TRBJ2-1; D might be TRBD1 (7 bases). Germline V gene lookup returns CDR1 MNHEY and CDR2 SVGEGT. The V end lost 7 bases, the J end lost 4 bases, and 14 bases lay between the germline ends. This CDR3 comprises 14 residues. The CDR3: CASKSGGNYNEQFF. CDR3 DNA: TGTGCCAGCAAATCAGGGGGGAATTACAATGAGCAGTTCTTC.

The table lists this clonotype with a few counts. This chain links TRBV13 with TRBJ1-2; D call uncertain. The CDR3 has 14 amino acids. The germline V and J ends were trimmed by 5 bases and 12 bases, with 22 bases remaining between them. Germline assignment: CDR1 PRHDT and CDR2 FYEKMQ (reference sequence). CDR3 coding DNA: TGTGCCAGCAGCCTACAACCGGTTCTTTATGAGAACACCTTC. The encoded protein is CASSLQPVLYENTF.

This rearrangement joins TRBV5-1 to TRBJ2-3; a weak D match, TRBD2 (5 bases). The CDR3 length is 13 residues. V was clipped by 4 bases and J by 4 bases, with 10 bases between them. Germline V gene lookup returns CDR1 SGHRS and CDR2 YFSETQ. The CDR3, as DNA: TGCGCCAGCAGCCTAGCCCTCGCAGATACGCAGTATTTT. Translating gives CASSLALADTQYF.

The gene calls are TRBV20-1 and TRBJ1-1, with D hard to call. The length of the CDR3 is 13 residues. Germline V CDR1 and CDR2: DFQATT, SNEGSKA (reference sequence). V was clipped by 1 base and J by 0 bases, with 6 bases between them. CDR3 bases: TGCAGTGCTAGAGTCAGCCTGAACACTGAAGCTTTCTTT. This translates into CSARVSLNTEAFF.

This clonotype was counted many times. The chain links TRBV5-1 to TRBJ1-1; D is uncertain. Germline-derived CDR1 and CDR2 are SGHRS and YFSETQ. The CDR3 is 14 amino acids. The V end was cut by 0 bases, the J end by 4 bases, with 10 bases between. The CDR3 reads CASSLDDWGTEAFF. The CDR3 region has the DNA TGCGCCAGCAGCTTGGACGATTGGGGCACTGAAGCTTTCTTT.

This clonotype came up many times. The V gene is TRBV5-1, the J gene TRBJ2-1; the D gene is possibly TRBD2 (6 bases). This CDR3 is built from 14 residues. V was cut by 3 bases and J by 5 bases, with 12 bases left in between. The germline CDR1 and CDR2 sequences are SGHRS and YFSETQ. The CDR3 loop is CASSYGTLDNEQFF. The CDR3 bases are TGCGCCAGCAGCTACGGGACTCTTGACAATGAGCAGTTCTTC.

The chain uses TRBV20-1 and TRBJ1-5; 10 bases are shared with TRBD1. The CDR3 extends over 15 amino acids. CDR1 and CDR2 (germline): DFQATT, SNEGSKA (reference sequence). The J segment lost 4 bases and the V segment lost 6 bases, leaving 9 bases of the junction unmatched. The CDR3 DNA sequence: TGCAGTGCGCGGACAGGGGGGTCTGGGAATCAGCCCCAGCATTTT. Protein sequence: CSARTGGSGNQPQHF.

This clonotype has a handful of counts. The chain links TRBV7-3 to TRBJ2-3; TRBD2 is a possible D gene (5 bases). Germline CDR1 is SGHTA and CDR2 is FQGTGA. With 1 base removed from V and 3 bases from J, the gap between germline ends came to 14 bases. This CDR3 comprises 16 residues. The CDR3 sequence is CASSLNGVSGTDTQYF. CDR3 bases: TGTGCCAGCAGCTTAAACGGGGTCTCGGGAACAGATACGCAGTATTTT.

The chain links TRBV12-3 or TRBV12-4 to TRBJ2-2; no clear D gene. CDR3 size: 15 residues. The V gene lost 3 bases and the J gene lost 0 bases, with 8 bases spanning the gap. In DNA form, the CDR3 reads TGTGCCAGCAGTTTCTTGGGTCCGAACACCGGGGAGCTGTTTTTT. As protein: CASSFLGPNTGELFF.

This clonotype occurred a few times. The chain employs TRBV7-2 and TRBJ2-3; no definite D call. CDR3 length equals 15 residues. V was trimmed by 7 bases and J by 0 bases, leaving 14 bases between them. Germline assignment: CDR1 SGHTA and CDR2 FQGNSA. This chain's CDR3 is CASMTQRTSTDTQYF. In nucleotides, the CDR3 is TGTGCCAGCATGACCCAGCGAACGAGCACAGATACGCAGTATTTT.

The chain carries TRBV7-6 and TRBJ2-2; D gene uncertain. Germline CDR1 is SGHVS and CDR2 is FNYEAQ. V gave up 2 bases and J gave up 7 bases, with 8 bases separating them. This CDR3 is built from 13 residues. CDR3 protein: CASSLTKSGELFF. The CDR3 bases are TGTGCCAGCAGCTTAACTAAGAGCGGGGAGCTGTTTTTT.

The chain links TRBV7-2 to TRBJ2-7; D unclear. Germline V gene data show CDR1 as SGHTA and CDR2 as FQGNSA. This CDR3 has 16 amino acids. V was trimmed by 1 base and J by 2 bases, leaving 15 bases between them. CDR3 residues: CASSLDVDRPAYEQYF. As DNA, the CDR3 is TGTGCCAGCAGCTTAGACGTTGACCGGCCGGCCTACGAGCAGTACTTC.

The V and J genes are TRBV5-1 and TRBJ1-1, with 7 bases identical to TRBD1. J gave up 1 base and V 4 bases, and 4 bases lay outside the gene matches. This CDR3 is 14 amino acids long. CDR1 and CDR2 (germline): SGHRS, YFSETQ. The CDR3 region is CASSMRTGNTEAFF. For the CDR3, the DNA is TGCGCCAGCAGCATGCGGACAGGGAACACTGAAGCTTTCTTT.

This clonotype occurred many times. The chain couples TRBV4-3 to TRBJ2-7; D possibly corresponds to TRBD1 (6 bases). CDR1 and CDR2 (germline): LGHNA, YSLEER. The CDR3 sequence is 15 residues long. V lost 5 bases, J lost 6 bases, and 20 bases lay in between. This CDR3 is CASSGSMGRGAEQYF. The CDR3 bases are TGCGCCAGCAGCGGCAGCATGGGCAGGGGTGCCGAGCAGTACTTC.

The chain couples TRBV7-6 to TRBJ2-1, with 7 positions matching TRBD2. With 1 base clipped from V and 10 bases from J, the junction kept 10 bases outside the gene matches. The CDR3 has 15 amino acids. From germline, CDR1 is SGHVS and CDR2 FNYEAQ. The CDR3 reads CASSLGRTSQAEQFF. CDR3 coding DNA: TGTGCCAGCAGCTTAGGCAGGACTAGTCAGGCAGAGCAGTTCTTC.

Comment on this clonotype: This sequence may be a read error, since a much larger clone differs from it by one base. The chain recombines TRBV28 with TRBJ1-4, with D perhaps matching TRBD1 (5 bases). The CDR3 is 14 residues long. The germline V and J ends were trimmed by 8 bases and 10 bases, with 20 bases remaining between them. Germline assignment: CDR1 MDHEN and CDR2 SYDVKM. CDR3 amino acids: CASGYPGTAGKLFF. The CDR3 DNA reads TGTGCCAGCGGATACCCCGGGACGGCAGGAAAACTGTTTTTT.